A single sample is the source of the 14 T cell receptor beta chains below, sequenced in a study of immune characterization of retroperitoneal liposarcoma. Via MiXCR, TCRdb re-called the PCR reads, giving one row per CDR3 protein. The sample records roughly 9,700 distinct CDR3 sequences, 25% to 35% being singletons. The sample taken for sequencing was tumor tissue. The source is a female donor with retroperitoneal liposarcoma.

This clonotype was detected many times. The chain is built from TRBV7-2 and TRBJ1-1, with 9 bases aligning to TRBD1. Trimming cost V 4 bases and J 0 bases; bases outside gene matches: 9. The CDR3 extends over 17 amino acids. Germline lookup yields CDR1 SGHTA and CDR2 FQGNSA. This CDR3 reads CASSSRTGALMNTEAFF. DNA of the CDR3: TGTGCCAGCAGCTCCCGGACAGGGGCACTTATGAACACTGAAGCTTTCTTT.

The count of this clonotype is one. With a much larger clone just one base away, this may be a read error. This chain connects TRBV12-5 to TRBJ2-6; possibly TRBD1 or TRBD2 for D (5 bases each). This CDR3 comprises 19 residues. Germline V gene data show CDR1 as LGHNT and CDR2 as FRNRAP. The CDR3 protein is CASGFLAGTGRTGANVLNF. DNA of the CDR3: TGTGCTAGTGGTTTCCTCGCCGGGACGGGGAGAACTGGGGCCAACGTCCTGAATTTC.

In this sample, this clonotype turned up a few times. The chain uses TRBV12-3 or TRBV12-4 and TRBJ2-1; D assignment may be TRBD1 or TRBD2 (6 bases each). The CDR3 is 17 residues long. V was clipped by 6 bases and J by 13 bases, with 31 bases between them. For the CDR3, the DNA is TGTGCCAGCAGCAAACTTTCCGGGACTGGGGGGCAAGAGACCCAGTTCTTC. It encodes CASSKLSGTGGQETQFF.

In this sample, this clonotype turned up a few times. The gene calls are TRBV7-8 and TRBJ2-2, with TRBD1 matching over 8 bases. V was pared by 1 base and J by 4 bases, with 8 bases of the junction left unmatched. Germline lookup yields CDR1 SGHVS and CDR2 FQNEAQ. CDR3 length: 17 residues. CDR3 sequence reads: CASSLGAGGAGTGELFF. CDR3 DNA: TGTGCCAGCAGCTTAGGGGCAGGGGGCGCCGGCACCGGGGAGCTGTTTTTT. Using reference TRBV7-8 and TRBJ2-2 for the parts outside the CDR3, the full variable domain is GAGVSQSPRYKVAKRGQDVALRCDPISGHVSLFWYQQALGQGPEFLTYFQNEAQLDKSGLPSDRFFAERPEGSVSTLKIQRTQQEDSAVYLCASSLGAGGAGTGELFFGEGSRLTVL.

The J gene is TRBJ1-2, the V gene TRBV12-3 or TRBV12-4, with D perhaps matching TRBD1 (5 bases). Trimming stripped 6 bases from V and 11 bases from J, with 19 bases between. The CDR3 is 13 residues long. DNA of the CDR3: TGTGCCAGCAGCTACGGGACCGGTACGGGTTACACCTTC. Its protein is CASSYGTGTGYTF.

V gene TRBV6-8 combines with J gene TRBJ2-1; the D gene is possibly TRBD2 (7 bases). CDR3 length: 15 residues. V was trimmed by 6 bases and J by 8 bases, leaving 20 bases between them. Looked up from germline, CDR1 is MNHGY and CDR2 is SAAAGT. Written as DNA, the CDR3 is TGTGCCAGCAGACCCAACCGGGGGGCCGTCCATGAGCAGTTCTTC. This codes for CASRPNRGAVHEQFF.

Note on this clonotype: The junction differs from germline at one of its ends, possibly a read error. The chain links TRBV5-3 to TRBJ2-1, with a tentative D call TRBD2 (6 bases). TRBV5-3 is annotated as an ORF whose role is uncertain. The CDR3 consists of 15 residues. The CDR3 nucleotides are TGTGCCAGCAGCTTTTCTTCGGGAGCGGGCTACGAGCAGTTCTTC. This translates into CASSFSSGAGYEQFF.

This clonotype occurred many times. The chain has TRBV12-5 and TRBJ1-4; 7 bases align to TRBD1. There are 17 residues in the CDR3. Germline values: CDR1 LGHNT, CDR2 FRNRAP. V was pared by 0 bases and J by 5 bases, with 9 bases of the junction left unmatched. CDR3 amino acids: CASGLVQGQGFNEKLFF. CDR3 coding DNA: TGTGCTAGTGGTTTGGTACAGGGGCAGGGCTTCAATGAAAAACTGTTTTTT.

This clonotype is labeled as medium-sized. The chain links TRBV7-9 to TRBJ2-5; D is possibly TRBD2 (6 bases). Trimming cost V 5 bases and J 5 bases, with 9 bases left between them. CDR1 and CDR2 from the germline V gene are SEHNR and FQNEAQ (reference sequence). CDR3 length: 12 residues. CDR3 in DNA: TGTGCCAGCAGCCCCCGGGGGGAGACCCAGTACTTC. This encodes CASSPRGETQYF.

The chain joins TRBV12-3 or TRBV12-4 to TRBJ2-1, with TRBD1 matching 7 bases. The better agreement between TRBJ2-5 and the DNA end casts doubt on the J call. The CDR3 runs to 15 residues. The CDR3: CASSFVGTEQETQYF. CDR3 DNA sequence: TGTGCCAGCAGTTTCGTTGGGACAGAGCAAGAGACCCAGTACTTC.

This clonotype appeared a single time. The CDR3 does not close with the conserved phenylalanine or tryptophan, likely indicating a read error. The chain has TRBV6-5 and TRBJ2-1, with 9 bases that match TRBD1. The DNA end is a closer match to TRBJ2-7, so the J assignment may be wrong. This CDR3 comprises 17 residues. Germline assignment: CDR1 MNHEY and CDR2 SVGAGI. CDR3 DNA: TGTGCCAGCACCCCAAAGTCGGCACAGGGGGCGAAAGATGAGCAGTACTGC. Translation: CASTPKSAQGAKDEQYC.

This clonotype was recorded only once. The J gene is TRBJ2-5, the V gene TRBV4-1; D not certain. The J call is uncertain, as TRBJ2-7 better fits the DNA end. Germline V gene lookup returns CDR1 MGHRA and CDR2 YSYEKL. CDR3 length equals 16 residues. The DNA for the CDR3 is TGCGCCAGCAGCCAACGAGGTGAGGTTAGCCCCTACGAGCAGTACTTC. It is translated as CASSQRGEVSPYEQYF.

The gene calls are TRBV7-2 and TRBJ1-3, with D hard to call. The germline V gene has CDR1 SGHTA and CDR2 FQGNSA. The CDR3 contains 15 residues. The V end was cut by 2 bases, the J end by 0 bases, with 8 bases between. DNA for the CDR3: TGTGCCAGCAGCTTAACAAGAGACTCTGGAAACACCATATATTTT. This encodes CASSLTRDSGNTIYF.

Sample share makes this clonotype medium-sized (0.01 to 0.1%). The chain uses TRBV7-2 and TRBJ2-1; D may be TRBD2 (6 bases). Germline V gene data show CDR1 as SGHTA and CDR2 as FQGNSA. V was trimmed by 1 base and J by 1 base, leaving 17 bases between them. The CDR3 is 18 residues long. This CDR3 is CASSLVVWEAGSYNEQFF. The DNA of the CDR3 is TGTGCCAGCAGCTTAGTTGTGTGGGAGGCAGGTTCCTACAATGAGCAGTTCTTC.